The 16 T cell receptor beta chains below come from one sample, sequenced in a study of memory CD4+ T cells and cytomegalovirus serostatus (dated 2019 in TCRdb). The protocol used for the library was the immunoSEQ multiplex PCR assay. Here the immuneACCESS table is served through TCRdb, limited to in-frame sequences with V and J called. Missing clones are a known gap in these copies; in checked studies unresolved V genes cover under half, and the rest lacks a known reason. Present in this sample are some 64,000 clones, approximately 78% of which were seen just once. The biggest ten clones account for nearly 0.9% of the sample. A FACSAria II was used to sort memory CD4+ T cells, defined as single viable CD3+CD4+CD8-CD45RO+ cells. Material: memory CD4+ T cells from blood. These receptors came from an adult in good health and CMV-seronegative.

This clone was seen ten or more times. The V gene is TRBV5-1, the J gene TRBJ1-1; D is undetermined. The V and J ends lost 4 bases and 3 bases respectively, with 13 bases between them. The CDR3 loop spans 14 amino acids. The germline gives CDR1 SGHRS, CDR2 YFSETQ. CDR3 nucleotides: TGCGCCAGCAGCCTGGCGGATGACCACACTGAAGCTTTCTTT. Protein product: CASSLADDHTEAFF.

The V call is TRBV5-1, the J call TRBJ1-1; 9 bases line up with TRBD1. V lost 3 bases and J lost 7; bases outside the gene matches: 7. Per the germline V gene, CDR1 is SGHRS and CDR2 is YFSETQ. The CDR3 extends over 14 amino acids. In nucleotides, the CDR3 is TGCGCCAGCAGCTCCGGGACAGGGCACCTTGAAGCTTTCTTT. Encoded protein: CASSSGTGHLEAFF.

The rearrangement uses TRBV29-1 and TRBJ1-2; 8 bases fit TRBD1. Germline-derived CDR1 and CDR2 are SQVTM and ANQGSEA. This CDR3 is built from 14 residues. V shed 4 bases, J shed 0 bases, and the junction held 4 bases outside the gene matches. As DNA, the CDR3 is TGCAGCGTTGGGGACAGGCGAACTAACTATGGCTACACCTTC. Translating it yields CSVGDRRTNYGYTF. Filled out from reference TRBV29-1 and TRBJ1-2, the complete variable domain reads SAVISQKPSRDICQRGTSLTIQCQVDSQVTMMFWYRQQPGQSLTLIATANQGSEATYESGFVIDKFPISRPNLTFSTLTVSNMSPEDSSIYLCSVGDRRTNYGYTFGSGTRLTVV.

V gene TRBV7-3 combines with J gene TRBJ2-3; the match to TRBD2 covers 7 bases. This CDR3 has 15 residues. CDR1 and CDR2 from the germline V gene are SGHTA and FQGTGA. J was trimmed by 0 bases and V by 8 bases; bases with no gene match: 8. Written as DNA, the CDR3 is TGTGCCAGCGCACCTACGCGGGAGAGCACAGATACGCAGTATTTT. It is translated as CASAPTRESTDTQYF.

The V call is TRBV5-1, the J call TRBJ1-2; 7 positions match TRBD1. CDR1 SGHRS and CDR2 YFSETQ come from the germline V gene. This CDR3 is built from 14 residues. The V and J ends lost 4 bases and 3 bases, in that order; junction bases with no gene match: 6. CDR3 amino acids: CASSRGQWDYGYTF. Here the CDR3 DNA reads TGCGCCAGCAGCAGGGGACAGTGGGACTATGGCTACACCTTC.

This chain connects TRBV9 to TRBJ1-5; D is possibly TRBD1 (5 bases). Germline values: CDR1 SGDLS, CDR2 YYNGEE. The CDR3 is 17 residues long. V was cut by 0 bases and J by 0 bases, with 13 bases left in between. This chain's CDR3 is CASSVEGPPNSNQPQHF. The CDR3 DNA sequence: TGTGCCAGCAGCGTAGAGGGACCGCCTAATAGCAATCAGCCCCAGCATTTT.

The rearrangement links TRBV7-9 to TRBJ1-6, with no clear D. The V gene lost 2 bases and the J gene lost 5 bases, with 4 bases spanning the gap. The CDR3 contains 13 residues. Germline V lookup: CDR1 SEHNR, CDR2 FQNEAQ (reference sequence). CDR3 sequence reads: CASSLIDNSPLHF. The CDR3 DNA sequence: TGTGCCAGCAGCTTAATCGATAATTCACCCCTCCACTTT.

The chain carries TRBV7-2 and TRBJ1-5; D is unclear. Deletions cut 5 bases from V and 2 bases from J, with 7 bases between. Germline lookup yields CDR1 SGHTA and CDR2 FQGNSA. CDR3 length equals 13 residues. The DNA of the CDR3 is TGTGCCAGCAGCCCGCAGGGCAATCAGCCCCAGCATTTT. Translated, it gives CASSPQGNQPQHF.

The chain employs TRBV5-1 and TRBJ2-3; 9 bases are shared with TRBD1. Germline V gives CDR1 SGHRS, CDR2 YFSETQ. V gave up 3 bases and J gave up 0 bases; unmatched junction bases: 2. This CDR3 contains 15 residues. CDR3 DNA sequence: TGCGCCAGCAGCTCCGGACAGGGGAGCACAGATACGCAGTATTTT. The encoded protein is CASSSGQGSTDTQYF.

V and J are TRBV5-1 and TRBJ2-7; 8 nucleotides agree with TRBD1. With V trimmed by 0 bases and J by 5 bases, 10 bases remained unmatched. This CDR3 has 16 amino acids. CDR1 and CDR2 from the germline V gene are SGHRS and YFSETQ. CDR3 nucleotide sequence: TGCGCCAGCAGCTTGGGGGTAGGACAGGGAATTGACGAGCAGTACTTC. This codes for CASSLGVGQGIDEQYF.

The V gene is TRBV7-9, the J gene TRBJ2-3; weak D call: TRBD2 (5 bases). The CDR3 has 17 residues. V was clipped by 3 bases and J by 0 bases, with 16 bases between them. Germline lookup yields CDR1 SEHNR and CDR2 FQNEAQ (reference sequence). CDR3 coding DNA: TGTGCCAGCAGCTTGTTACAGCGGCAGGTTAGCACAGATACGCAGTATTTT. Translating it yields CASSLLQRQVSTDTQYF.

The chain recombines TRBV28 with TRBJ1-5, with TRBD1 identical over 8 bases. The CDR3 has 14 amino acids. J was trimmed by 3 bases and V by 8 bases; bases with no gene match: 6. Germline values: CDR1 MDHEN, CDR2 SYDVKM. CDR3 DNA: TGTGCCAGCCGGACAGGGATGGTCAATCAGCCCCAGCATTTT. It encodes CASRTGMVNQPQHF.

This clone was seen more than once but under ten times. The V call is TRBV2, the J call TRBJ1-2, with a possible D match to TRBD1 (6 bases). The V gene lost 5 bases and the J gene lost 6 bases, with 7 bases spanning the gap. This CDR3 region has 11 residues. The germline gives CDR1 SNHLY, CDR2 FYNNEI. In DNA form, the CDR3 reads TGTGCCAGCAGTCGACAGGATGGCTACACCTTC. Protein: CASSRQDGYTF.

This clone was detected only once. The chain has TRBV30 and TRBJ1-5; D perhaps matches TRBD1 (5 bases). V was shortened by 2 bases and J by 5 bases, with 7 bases between the two germline ends. Looked up from germline, CDR1 is GTSNPN and CDR2 is SVGIG (reference sequence). CDR3 length: 12 amino acids. The CDR3 reads CAWSSGDQPQHF. CDR3 sequence (DNA): TGTGCCTGGAGTTCGGGGGATCAGCCCCAGCATTTT.

The chain uses TRBV29-1 and TRBJ2-5; TRBD2 might be the D (5 bases). CDR1 is SQVTM, CDR2 ANQGSEA, per germline. The CDR3 is made up of 15 amino acids. Trimming removed 1 base at V and 2 bases at J, with 14 bases between. The CDR3 region has the DNA TGCAGCGTTGAAGGGGGTAGCGCGGCTCAAGAGACCCAGTACTTC. Protein sequence: CSVEGGSAAQETQYF.

This clone was found a few times. This sequence joins TRBV7-3 and TRBJ2-2; D remains ambiguous. The CDR3 is 13 residues long. Germline V gene sequence: CDR1 SGHTA, CDR2 FQGTGA. V was clipped by 1 base and J by 5 bases, with 5 bases between them. Written as DNA, the CDR3 is TGTGCCAGCAGCTTAAAGTTGACCGGGGAGCTGTTTTTT. As protein: CASSLKLTGELFF.